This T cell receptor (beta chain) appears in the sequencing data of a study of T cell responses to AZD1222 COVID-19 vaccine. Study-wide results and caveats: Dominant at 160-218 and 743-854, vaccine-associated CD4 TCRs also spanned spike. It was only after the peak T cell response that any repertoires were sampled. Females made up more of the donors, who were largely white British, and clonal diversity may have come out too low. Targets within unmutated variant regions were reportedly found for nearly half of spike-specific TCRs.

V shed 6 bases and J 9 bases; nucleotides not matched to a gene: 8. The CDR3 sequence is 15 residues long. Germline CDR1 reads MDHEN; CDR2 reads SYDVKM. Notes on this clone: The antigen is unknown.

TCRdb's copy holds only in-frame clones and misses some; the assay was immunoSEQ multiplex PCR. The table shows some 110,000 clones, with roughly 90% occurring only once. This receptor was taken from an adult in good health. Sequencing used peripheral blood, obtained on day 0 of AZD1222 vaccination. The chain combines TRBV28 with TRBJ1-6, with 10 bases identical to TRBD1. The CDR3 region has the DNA TGTGCCAGCAGATTCCGGGACAGGGGTGGTTCACCCCTCCACTTT. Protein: CASRFRDRGGSPLHF.